Following are 27 T cell receptor beta chains from one sample sequenced in a study of T cell responses to AZD1222 COVID-19 vaccine. The protocol was immunoSEQ multiplex PCR, while the TCRdb copy is restricted to in-frame clones and leaves out a portion. The sample yields about 140,000 clones, 80% to 95% seen once. The sample consisted of peripheral blood, taken on day 0 of AZD1222 vaccination. The source is an adult in good health.

A single count supports this clone. Here the CDR3 reads CATPPRAQYF. CDR3 DNA sequence: TGTGCCACCCCACCGAGGGCGCAGTATTTT. The V call is TRBV24-1, the J call TRBJ2-3, with TRBD2 as a possible D gene (5 bases). V lost 9 bases to trimming and J lost 10 bases, with 10 bases between them. The CDR3 is made up of 10 amino acids. Germline CDR1 KGHDR, CDR2 SFDVKD.

This sequence joins TRBV6-5 and TRBJ1-5, with 8 bases that match TRBD1. The V gene's germline CDR1 is MNHEY and CDR2 SVGAGI. Trimming took 5 bases from V and 6 from J; bases not matched to a gene: 6. The CDR3 runs to 14 residues. In DNA form, the CDR3 reads TGTGCCAGCAGTCCGGACAGGGTCGGTCAGCCCCAGCATTTT. Translation gives CASSPDRVGQPQHF.

In this sample, this clone turned up once. This chain joins TRBV7-3 and TRBJ2-1; either TRBD1 or TRBD2 may supply D (5 bases each). The germline V gene has CDR1 SGHTA and CDR2 FQGTGA. CDR3 length: 14 residues. The V end was cut by 1 base, the J end by 5 bases, with 9 bases between. The CDR3 loop is CASSLRGSDNEQFF. The CDR3 nucleotides read TGTGCCAGCAGCTTAAGGGGGTCGGACAATGAGCAGTTCTTC. Drawing the rest from reference TRBV7-3 and TRBJ2-1, the complete variable domain is GAGVSQTPSNKVTEKGKYVELRCDPISGHTALYWYRQSLGQGPEFLIYFQGTGAADDSGLPNDRFFAVRPEGSVSTLKIQRTERGDSAVYLCASSLRGSDNEQFFGPGTRLTVL.

This clone has a single count. The chain employs TRBV5-1 and TRBJ1-1; no firm D call. This CDR3 is 12 amino acids long. CDR1 is SGHRS and CDR2 is YFSETQ in the germline V gene. CDR3 loop: CASGAYNTEAFF. The CDR3 DNA reads as TGCGCTTCAGGAGCTTATAACACTGAAGCTTTCTTT.

Concerning this clone itself: The same CDR3 also results from other DNA sequences found in this sample. The rearrangement uses TRBV6-2 or TRBV6-3 and TRBJ1-1, with D hard to call. Germline V gene lookup returns CDR1 MNHEY and CDR2 SVGEGT. The CDR3 spans 13 residues. The V end was cut by 2 bases, the J end by 4 bases, with 8 bases between. CDR3 amino acids: CASSYRVGTEAFF. The CDR3 bases are TGTGCCAGCAGTTACAGGGTAGGCACTGAAGCTTTCTTT.

The CDR3 sequence: CASSDGTSGYNEQFF. The CDR3 nucleotides read TGTGCCAGCAGTGACGGGACTAGCGGATACAATGAGCAGTTCTTC. The chain couples TRBV27 to TRBJ2-1; the match to TRBD2 covers 11 bases. Germline V gives CDR1 MNHEY, CDR2 SMNVEV (reference sequence). The CDR3 spans 15 residues. V shed 5 bases and J 4 bases; nucleotides not matched to a gene: 4.

This clone showed up just a few times. The chain joins TRBV11-2 to TRBJ1-4; 7 nucleotides align to TRBD1. CDR1 and CDR2 (germline): SGHAT, FQNNGV. Germline trimming cut 0 bases from V and 5 bases from J; bases unmatched to any gene: 9. The CDR3 totals 17 residues. Here the CDR3 DNA reads TGTGCCAGCAGCTTAGATAGGGCAGGGGGGAGGAATGAAAAACTGTTTTTT. Protein sequence: CASSLDRAGGRNEKLFF.

The rearrangement joins TRBV30 to TRBJ1-2; 9 bases map to TRBD1. CDR3 length: 13 residues. CDR1 is GTSNPN and CDR2 is SVGIG in the germline V gene (reference sequence). V gave up 2 bases and J gave up 8 bases; unmatched junction bases: 6. CDR3 nucleotide sequence: TGTGCCTGGAGTCGGGACAGGGTAGGGGGCTACACCTTC. Amino acids: CAWSRDRVGGYTF.

This CDR3 is CAWSVPSPPLHF. For the CDR3, the DNA is TGTGCCTGGAGCGTACCCAGCCCACCCCTCCACTTT. This sequence joins TRBV30 and TRBJ1-6; no reliable D call. Germline V lookup: CDR1 GTSNPN, CDR2 SVGIG (reference sequence). With 3 bases removed from V and 11 bases from J, the gap between germline ends came to 11 bases. The CDR3 has 12 amino acids.

V is TRBV18 and J is TRBJ2-3, with a tentative D call TRBD2 (5 bases). The CDR3 runs 18 residues. V was trimmed by 0 bases and J by 2 bases, leaving 18 bases between them. The germline CDR1 and CDR2 sequences are KGHSH and LQKENI. DNA for the CDR3: TGTGCCAGCTCACCACCCTCTCAATTACTAGGGATCACAGATACGCAGTATTTT. Amino acids: CASSPPSQLLGITDTQYF.

This clone was seen a handful of times. This CDR3 is also generated by other DNA sequences in the sample. The chain joins TRBV18 to TRBJ2-4; TRBD1 might be the D (6 bases). V was clipped by 2 bases and J by 5 bases, with 7 bases between them. In germline, CDR1 is KGHSH, CDR2 LQKENI. The length of the CDR3 is 13 residues. CDR3 nucleotides: TGTGCCAGCTCACCAGGGGGCGAAAACATTCAGTACTTC. This translates into CASSPGGENIQYF.

This clone appeared once. CDR3 DNA sequence: TGTGCCACCAGTACGGGACAGGGGTTCGGGGAGCAGTACTTC. This codes for CATSTGQGFGEQYF. This chain connects TRBV24-1 to TRBJ2-7, with 10 nucleotides matching TRBD1. Trimming removed 6 bases from V and 7 bases from J; junction bases left unmatched: 8. CDR1 and CDR2 from the germline V gene are KGHDR and SFDVKD. The CDR3 consists of 14 residues.

The chain couples TRBV28 to TRBJ1-5; D is ambiguous. Trimming removed 3 bases from V and 4 bases from J, with 13 bases in between. CDR1 and CDR2 (germline): MDHEN, SYDVKM. CDR3 length: 15 amino acids. This CDR3 reads CASSFHPSGNQPQHF. The CDR3, as DNA: TGTGCCAGCAGTTTCCATCCCAGCGGAAATCAGCCCCAGCATTTT. Full variable domain (outside the CDR3, taken from reference TRBV28 and TRBJ1-5): DVKVTQSSRYLVKRTGEKVFLECVQDMDHENMFWYRQDPGLGLRLIYFSYDVKMKEKGDIPEGYSVSREKKERFSLILESASTNQTSMYLCASSFHPSGNQPQHFGDGTRLSIL.

The chain joins TRBV5-1 to TRBJ2-2; 10 bases align to TRBD1. The trim removed 3 bases at V and 4 bases at J, leaving 3 bases unmatched. The germline gives CDR1 SGHRS, CDR2 YFSETQ. CDR3 length: 15 amino acids. CDR3 loop: CASSWGQGTTGELFF. CDR3 DNA sequence: TGCGCCAGCAGCTGGGGACAGGGGACCACCGGGGAGCTGTTTTTT.

V is TRBV6-4 and J is TRBJ2-2; tentatively, D is TRBD2 (5 bases). V dropped 6 bases and J dropped 8 bases, with 13 bases sitting between them. The germline CDR1 and CDR2 sequences are MRHNA and SNTAGT. This CDR3 is built from 13 residues. This CDR3 is CASSPSSYGELFF. In nucleotides, the CDR3 is TGTGCCAGCAGCCCGTCTAGCTATGGGGAGCTGTTTTTT.

The J gene is TRBJ1-5, the V gene TRBV3-1 (or the pseudogene TRBV3-2); the D is unclear. CDR1 is LGHDT and CDR2 is YNNKEL in the germline V gene (reference sequence). This CDR3 contains 16 residues. Trimming left V 1 base short and J 1 base short, with 11 bases between. This CDR3 reads CASSQGSGRSNQPQHF. Written as DNA, the CDR3 is TGTGCCAGCAGCCAAGGGTCAGGACGGAGCAATCAGCCCCAGCATTTT.

The chain's CDR3 is CASSPRTDSYEQYF. The CDR3, as DNA: TGCGCCAGCAGCCCTAGGACGGACTCCTACGAGCAGTACTTC. This chain connects TRBV10-2 to TRBJ2-7; D remains unclear. Germline V gene data show CDR1 as WSHSY and CDR2 as SAAADI. V lost 6 bases to trimming and J lost 0 bases, with 12 bases between them. This CDR3 has 14 residues.

The chain recombines TRBV4-2 with TRBJ2-3; 12 nucleotides match TRBD2. V gave up 4 bases and J gave up 2 bases; unmatched junction bases: 4. Germline CDR1 is LGHNA and CDR2 is YNFKEQ. The CDR3 extends over 16 amino acids. This CDR3 reads CASSPRTSGNTDTQYF. CDR3 DNA: TGTGCCAGCAGCCCTCGGACTAGCGGGAACACAGATACGCAGTATTTT.

J is TRBJ2-2 and V is TRBV3-1 (or the pseudogene TRBV3-2), with D hard to call. Germline lookup yields CDR1 LGHDT and CDR2 YNNKEL (reference sequence). The V end was cut by 4 bases, the J end by 6 bases, with 9 bases between. The CDR3 loop spans 13 amino acids. The CDR3 region is CASSLLESGELFF. The CDR3 DNA is TGTGCCAGCAGCCTCCTCGAATCCGGGGAGCTGTTTTTT.

The rearrangement joins TRBV19 to TRBJ2-7; no clear D gene. V lost 3 bases, J lost 5 bases, and 8 bases lay in between. The CDR3 contains 12 residues. CDR1 LNHDA and CDR2 SQIVND come from the germline V gene (reference sequence). CDR3 loop: CASSMWGNEQYF. The CDR3 bases are TGTGCCAGTAGTATGTGGGGAAACGAGCAGTACTTC.

V and J are TRBV19 and TRBJ1-5; TRBD1 agrees at 8 bases. There are 14 residues in the CDR3. J gave up 5 bases and V 4 bases, and 4 bases lay outside the gene matches. Germline values: CDR1 LNHDA, CDR2 SQIVND (reference sequence). This CDR3 is CASSTGQGYQPQHF. Here the CDR3 DNA reads TGTGCCAGTAGTACCGGACAGGGCTATCAGCCCCAGCATTTT.

The chain couples TRBV11-3 to TRBJ2-1; TRBD2 matches at 7 bases. Per germline, CDR1 SGHNT and CDR2 YENEEA. The V gene end was trimmed by 5 bases and the J gene end by 8 bases; junction bases not matched to a gene: 6. This CDR3 spans 13 amino acids. CDR3: CASSLNAGDEQFF. The CDR3 DNA follows: TGTGCCAGCAGCCTTAACGCGGGAGATGAGCAGTTCTTC.

The chain has TRBV28 and TRBJ1-2; 10 nucleotides line up with TRBD1. The junction had 13 bases not matched to a gene; V was cut back by 5 bases and J by 4 bases. This CDR3 comprises 17 residues. CDR1 and CDR2 (germline): MDHEN, SYDVKM. DNA for the CDR3: TGTGCCAGCAGTATAAGACAGGGGGCCACCTATCCCTATGGCTACACCTTC. It codes for CASSIRQGATYPYGYTF.

This sequence joins TRBV3-1 (or the pseudogene TRBV3-2) and TRBJ2-3; 7 nucleotides agree with TRBD1. Germline CDR1 is LGHDT and CDR2 is YNNKEL (reference sequence). The V and J ends lost 4 bases and 4 bases, in that order; junction bases with no gene match: 8. This CDR3 contains 15 residues. As DNA, the CDR3 is TGTGCCAGCAGCCGAATGGGGCAGGGGGCAGATACGCAGTATTTT. This encodes CASSRMGQGADTQYF.

This chain joins TRBV4-1 and TRBJ2-7; TRBD1 matches at 7 bases. Trimming removed 1 base from V and 1 base from J; junction bases left unmatched: 1. The CDR3 is 14 residues long. Germline CDR1 is MGHRA and CDR2 is YSYEKL. The CDR3 is CASSQARGSYEQYF. CDR3 nucleotides: TGCGCCAGCAGCCAAGCCAGGGGGTCCTACGAGCAGTACTTC.

The rearrangement joins TRBV5-1 to TRBJ1-1; D perhaps matches TRBD1 (6 bases). The CDR3 is made up of 15 amino acids. V was pared by 0 bases and J by 4 bases, with 13 bases between. CDR1 SGHRS and CDR2 YFSETQ come from the germline V gene. This CDR3 is CASSLGSGEGTEAFF. Written as DNA, the CDR3 is TGCGCCAGCAGCTTGGGTTCAGGGGAAGGCACTGAAGCTTTCTTT.

The chain employs TRBV19 and TRBJ2-3; D is ambiguous. The CDR3 loop spans 15 amino acids. Germline CDR1 LNHDA, CDR2 SQIVND (reference sequence). The ends were cut back, 1 base at V and 0 bases at J, with 8 bases in the middle. CDR3 in DNA: TGTGCCAGTAGTATAGCAATTGTTAGCACAGATACGCAGTATTTT. This translates into CASSIAIVSTDTQYF.